This T cell receptor (beta chain) was observed in a study of cytomegalovirus exposure and HLA in healthy donors. Primers included in the PCR were 60 Vbeta and 13 Jbeta primers. The assay was immunoSEQ multiplex PCR, and TCRdb's table has in-frame clones only and misses some. Of under 200,000 clones in the sample, approximately 76% were seen once. General study points: It was taken for granted in presence/absence analyses that sequencing depth across donors was roughly uniform.

Comments on this clone: Its antigen is as yet unknown.

Germline V gives CDR1 LNHNV, CDR2 YYDKDF (reference sequence). Trimming removed 0 bases from V and 1 base from J, with 6 bases in between. This CDR3 is 15 amino acids long. The material sequenced was PBMCs. This sequence joins TRBV15 and TRBJ2-2; tentative D call: TRBD1 (5 bases). The sequence was collected from a man between 60 and 75 years old in good health and CMV-seronegative. CDR3 bases: TGTGCCACCAGCAGAGATCAGGGGAACACCGGGGAGCTGTTTTTT. Residues: CATSRDQGNTGELFF.